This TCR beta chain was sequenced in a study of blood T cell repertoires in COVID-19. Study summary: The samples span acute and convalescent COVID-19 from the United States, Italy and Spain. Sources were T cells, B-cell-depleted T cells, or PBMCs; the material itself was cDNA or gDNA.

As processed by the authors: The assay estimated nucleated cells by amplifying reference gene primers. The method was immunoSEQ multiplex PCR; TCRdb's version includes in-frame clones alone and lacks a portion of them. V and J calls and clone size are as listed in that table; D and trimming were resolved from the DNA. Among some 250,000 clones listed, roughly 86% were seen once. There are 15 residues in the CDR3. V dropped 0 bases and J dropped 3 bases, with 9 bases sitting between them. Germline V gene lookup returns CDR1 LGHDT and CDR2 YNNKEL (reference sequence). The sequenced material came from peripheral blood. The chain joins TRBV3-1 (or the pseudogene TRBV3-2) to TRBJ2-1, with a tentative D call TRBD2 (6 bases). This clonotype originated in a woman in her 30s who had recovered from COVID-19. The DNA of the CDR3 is TGTGCCAGCAGCCAAGAGGGGCGGGGCTACAATGAGCAGTTCTTC. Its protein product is CASSQEGRGYNEQFF.